The 29 T cell receptor beta chains below come from one sample, sequenced in a study of OX40 agonist ivuxolimab in advanced cancers. Clones were read by immunoSEQ multiplex PCR, and TCRdb kept only the in-frame ones, dropping some. The repertoire consists of around 41,000 clones, with around four fifths occurring once and the leading ten covering 2.5% to 3%. This material consisted of CD4+ or CD8+ T cells sorted from blood, taken in a trial of the OX40 agonist ivuxolimab. Receptors were obtained from an adult with an advanced solid tumor such as melanoma, head and neck, liver or kidney cancer.

The V and J genes are TRBV7-2 and TRBJ2-1; perhaps D is TRBD1 or TRBD2 (5 bases each). V was shortened by 8 bases and J by 9 bases, with 14 bases between the two germline ends. The CDR3 loop spans 12 amino acids. The V gene's germline CDR1 is SGHTA and CDR2 FQGNSA. The CDR3 here is CASSRGHSEQFF. CDR3 nucleotide sequence: TGTGCCAGCTCCCGGGGCCACAGTGAGCAGTTCTTC.

As for this clone: A read error may account for a junction end that differs from germline. This rearrangement joins TRBV9 to TRBJ2-1; no definite D call. This CDR3 has 13 residues. Germline CDR1 reads SGDLS; CDR2 reads YYNGEE. The CDR3 sequence is CASNVSYRNEQFF. CDR3 nucleotide sequence: TGTGCCAGCAACGTATCGTATCGGAATGAGCAGTTCTTC.

The chain joins TRBV7-6 to TRBJ2-2, with unresolved D. The germline V gene has CDR1 SGHVS and CDR2 FNYEAQ. The CDR3 is 14 amino acids. Trimming cost V 1 base and J 7 bases, with 10 bases left between them. CDR3 region: CASSLVQSHGELFF. The CDR3 DNA is TGTGCCAGCAGCTTAGTACAGTCTCACGGGGAGCTGTTTTTT.

This chain links TRBV27 with TRBJ2-5; a weak D match, TRBD2 (6 bases). The CDR3 contains 15 residues. Germline loops: CDR1 MNHEY, CDR2 SMNVEV (reference sequence). V lost 5 bases and J 3 bases, leaving 16 bases between the germline ends. The CDR3 spells CASSDGWGGKETQYF. Written as DNA, the CDR3 is TGTGCCAGCAGTGATGGCTGGGGAGGCAAAGAGACCCAGTACTTC.

On this clone itself: The junction departs from germline at one end; a sequencing error may be responsible. The chain employs TRBV7-7 and TRBJ2-3; weak D call: TRBD2 (5 bases). Germline CDR1 reads SSHAT; CDR2 reads FNYEAQ (reference sequence). This CDR3 comprises 13 residues. The DNA for the CDR3 is TGTGCTAGCAGCCCTCTGGCGGGCGATACGCAGTATTTT. Translating it yields CASSPLAGDTQYF.

V is TRBV28 and J is TRBJ2-1; 9 positions match TRBD2. V was clipped by 5 bases and J by 4 bases; unmatched bases: 6. This CDR3 is built from 15 residues. The V gene's germline CDR1 is MDHEN and CDR2 SYDVKM. In DNA form, the CDR3 reads TGTGCCAGCAGTGCCGGACTAGCGAATTACAATGAGCAGTTCTTC. As protein: CASSAGLANYNEQFF.

The V call is TRBV7-9, the J call TRBJ2-2; unclear D gene. CDR1 is SEHNR, CDR2 FQNEAQ, per germline (reference sequence). The V and J ends lost 4 bases and 6 bases respectively, with 12 bases between them. This CDR3 is built from 14 residues. CDR3 DNA sequence: TGTGCCAGCAGCTGGCCCCGAACCGCCGGGGAGCTGTTTTTT. Its translation: CASSWPRTAGELFF.

This chain links TRBV9 with TRBJ2-2, with 11 bases aligning to TRBD1. This CDR3 contains 15 residues. Germline CDR1 reads SGDLS; CDR2 reads YYNGEE. V dropped 5 bases and J dropped 8; count of bases not matched to a gene: 8. CDR3 region: CASRTGTGGRGELFF. CDR3 DNA sequence: TGTGCCAGCAGGACCGGGACAGGGGGTCGTGGGGAGCTGTTTTTT.

This rearrangement joins TRBV10-3 to TRBJ2-1, with 15 bases matching TRBD2. The germline V gene has CDR1 ENHRY and CDR2 SYGVKD. V shed 7 bases and J 12 bases; nucleotides not matched to a gene: 4. CDR3 length: 13 amino acids. The CDR3 bases are TGTGCCATCACCGGACTAGCGGGAGGGGCGCAGTTCTTC. It encodes CAITGLAGGAQFF.

The chain employs TRBV6-6 and TRBJ2-7; D is unclear. V shed 2 bases and J shed 0 bases, with 5 bases lying between them. Per germline, CDR1 MNHNY and CDR2 SVGAGI (reference sequence). CDR3 length: 13 amino acids. CDR3 DNA sequence: TGTGCCAGCAGTTACGAATTCTCCTACGAGCAGTACTTC. Protein: CASSYEFSYEQYF.

This rearrangement joins TRBV4-2 to TRBJ1-6; D might be TRBD1 (5 bases). Germline V gene data show CDR1 as LGHNA and CDR2 as YNFKEQ. V was cut by 3 bases and J by 9 bases, with 18 bases left in between. The CDR3 loop spans 16 amino acids. CDR3 loop: CASSHPAGRGLSPLHF. The CDR3 nucleotides read TGTGCCAGCAGCCACCCGGCGGGACGTGGGCTTTCACCCCTCCACTTT.

The rearrangement uses TRBV5-1 and TRBJ2-1; maybe TRBD1 (6 bases). CDR3 length equals 15 residues. In germline, CDR1 is SGHRS, CDR2 YFSETQ. V shed 6 bases and J shed 2 bases, with 15 bases lying between them. The CDR3 is CASTPAGDTYNEQFF. The CDR3 DNA sequence: TGCGCCAGCACCCCCGCAGGGGACACCTACAATGAGCAGTTCTTC.

The chain carries TRBV27 and TRBJ2-3, with 8 bases matching TRBD2. V gave up 7 bases and J gave up 5 bases; unmatched junction bases: 11. The CDR3 totals 15 residues. Looked up from germline, CDR1 is MNHEY and CDR2 is SMNVEV (reference sequence). This chain's CDR3 is CASNSPRGGKDTQYF. In nucleotides, the CDR3 is TGTGCCAGCAACTCACCCCGCGGGGGGAAAGATACGCAGTATTTT.

The gene calls are TRBV5-1 and TRBJ2-6, with TRBD1 matching 7 bases. Trimming cost V 4 bases and J 4 bases; bases outside gene matches: 5. There are 15 residues in the CDR3. From germline, CDR1 is SGHRS and CDR2 YFSETQ. CDR3 DNA: TGCGCCAGCAGCGCCTGGGGACAGGGGGCCAACGTCCTGACTTTC. This gives the protein CASSAWGQGANVLTF.

The chain links TRBV30 to TRBJ2-7, with a weak D call TRBD1 (5 bases). Germline loops: CDR1 GTSNPN, CDR2 SVGIG (reference sequence). The CDR3 sequence is 13 residues long. V lost 0 bases, J lost 3 bases, and 9 bases lay in between. In nucleotides, the CDR3 is TGTGCCTGGAGTGTACAGGAACTCTACGAGCAGTACTTC. Translated, it gives CAWSVQELYEQYF.

V usage is TRBV6-5 and J usage is TRBJ1-1, with TRBD1 matching over 8 bases. The CDR3 runs to 15 residues. The V segment lost 2 bases and the J segment 0 bases; nucleotides outside the gene matches: 2. Per the germline V gene, CDR1 is MNHEY and CDR2 is SVGAGI. The CDR3 region has the DNA TGTGCCAGCAGTTACCCAGGGGGCATGAACACTGAAGCTTTCTTT. As protein: CASSYPGGMNTEAFF.

The chain joins TRBV9 to TRBJ2-3, with D unresolved. Germline V gene lookup returns CDR1 SGDLS and CDR2 YYNGEE. Between the trimmed V and J ends, which lost 5 bases and 3 bases, there was a span of 10 bases. The CDR3 is made up of 13 amino acids. This chain's CDR3 is CASSLLETDTQYF. CDR3 DNA sequence: TGTGCCAGCAGTCTACTTGAGACAGATACGCAGTATTTT.

The chain has TRBV10-3 and TRBJ2-1, with 9 bases lining up with TRBD2. Per germline, CDR1 ENHRY and CDR2 SYGVKD. This CDR3 is 15 amino acids long. V dropped 4 bases and J dropped 2; count of bases not matched to a gene: 3. The CDR3 nucleotides read TGTGCCATCAGTGGGAAGCGGGAGGCCTACAATGAGCAGTTCTTC. Encoded protein: CAISGKREAYNEQFF.

The chain joins TRBV11-3 to TRBJ2-7; 7 bases agree with TRBD1. Germline values: CDR1 SGHNT, CDR2 YENEEA. With 5 bases clipped from V and 3 bases from J, the junction kept 13 bases outside the gene matches. This CDR3 comprises 16 residues. The CDR3 region is CASSQRLTGVGYEQYF. The CDR3 DNA reads as TGTGCCAGCAGCCAACGATTAACAGGGGTTGGCTACGAGCAGTACTTC. Variable domain in full (rest from reference TRBV11-3 and TRBJ2-7): EAGVVQSPRYKIIEKKQPVAFWCNPISGHNTLYWYLQNLGQGPELLIRYENEEAVDDSQLPKDRFSAERLKGVDSTLKIQPAELGDSAVYLCASSQRLTGVGYEQYFGPGTRLTVT.

This clone was seen only once. The V gene is TRBV28, the J gene TRBJ2-7, with TRBD1 identical over 7 bases. CDR1 is MDHEN and CDR2 is SYDVKM in the germline V gene. Trimming took 4 bases from V and 4 from J; bases not matched to a gene: 10. The CDR3 covers 15 residues. CDR3 in amino acids: CASSSQQGTGYEQYF. The CDR3 region has the DNA TGTGCCAGCAGTTCCCAACAGGGGACGGGGTACGAGCAGTACTTC. The whole variable domain, remainder taken from reference TRBV28 and TRBJ2-7, is DVKVTQSSRYLVKRTGEKVFLECVQDMDHENMFWYRQDPGLGLRLIYFSYDVKMKEKGDIPEGYSVSREKKERFSLILESASTNQTSMYLCASSSQQGTGYEQYFGPGTRLTVT.

V and J are TRBV7-8 and TRBJ2-7; D not certain. The CDR3 is 15 residues long. Germline CDR1 reads SGHVS; CDR2 reads FQNEAQ. V gave up 4 bases and J gave up 0 bases, with 13 bases separating them. CDR3 in DNA: TGTGCCAGCAGCTGGGCAAGACTCGACTCCTACGAGCAGTACTTC. Protein sequence: CASSWARLDSYEQYF.

This clone was recorded only once. V is TRBV5-4 and J is TRBJ1-1; TRBD1 aligns across 7 bases. The germline V gene has CDR1 SGHNT and CDR2 YYREEE (reference sequence). J lost 0 bases, V lost 0 bases, and 17 bases had no gene match. The CDR3 consists of 20 residues. Here the CDR3 DNA reads TGTGCCAGCAGCTTGGCGACCTTAAGACAGGGTGGCGGAATGAACACTGAAGCTTTCTTT. Encoded protein: CASSLATLRQGGGMNTEAFF.

The rearrangement uses TRBV4-1 and TRBJ2-3; TRBD2 aligns across 9 bases. Germline trimming cut 5 bases from V and 0 bases from J; bases unmatched to any gene: 9. The germline V gene has CDR1 MGHRA and CDR2 YSYEKL. The CDR3 spans 17 residues. The CDR3 region is CASSSLAGPLSTDTQYF. CDR3 in DNA: TGCGCCAGCAGCTCTCTAGCGGGACCCTTAAGCACAGATACGCAGTATTTT.

This clone is labeled as large. The V call is TRBV5-4, the J call TRBJ2-7; 7 nucleotides align to TRBD2. CDR3 length equals 14 residues. The V and J ends lost 2 bases and 6 bases, in that order; junction bases with no gene match: 8. Germline loops: CDR1 SGHNT, CDR2 YYREEE (reference sequence). CDR3 sequence (DNA): TGTGCCAGCAGCTTCGGGCGGGAGCTTGGCGAGCAGTACTTC. It yields the protein CASSFGRELGEQYF.

V and J are TRBV15 and TRBJ1-4; a weak D match, TRBD1 (5 bases). Trimming stripped 0 bases from V and 13 bases from J, with 21 bases between. Germline CDR1 and CDR2: LNHNV and YYDKDF (reference sequence). The CDR3 consists of 16 residues. Here the CDR3 reads CATSRDGAGIGGILFF. CDR3 DNA: TGTGCCACCAGCAGAGATGGTGCAGGGATTGGGGGTATACTGTTTTTT. Using reference TRBV15 and TRBJ1-4 for the parts outside the CDR3, the full variable domain is DAMVIQNPRYQVTQFGKPVTLSCSQTLNHNVMYWYQQKSSQAPKLLFHYYDKDFNNEADTPDNFQSRRPNTSFCFLDIRSPGLGDTAMYLCATSRDGAGIGGILFFGSGTQLSVL.

The J gene is TRBJ1-1, the V gene TRBV30; D is unclear. Trimming cost V 2 bases and J 4 bases, with 14 bases left between them. CDR3 length: 14 amino acids. Germline V lookup: CDR1 GTSNPN, CDR2 SVGIG (reference sequence). The chain's CDR3 is CAWSSSVFGTEAFF. The CDR3 DNA sequence: TGTGCCTGGAGTTCGTCTGTTTTTGGCACTGAAGCTTTCTTT.

The chain employs TRBV7-3 and TRBJ2-1, with D hard to call. V lost 3 bases to trimming and J lost 5 bases, with 20 bases between them. The germline V gene has CDR1 SGHTA and CDR2 FQGTGA. The CDR3 spans 17 residues. The CDR3 region is CASSFNPPAMPNNEQFF. In DNA form, the CDR3 reads TGTGCCAGCAGCTTTAACCCCCCGGCTATGCCTAACAATGAGCAGTTCTTC.

The rearrangement links TRBV28 to TRBJ2-1; 8 bases agree with TRBD2. In germline, CDR1 is MDHEN, CDR2 SYDVKM. V was clipped by 1 base and J by 6 bases; unmatched bases: 11. This CDR3 has 17 residues. The CDR3 sequence is CASSLFGLASKVNEQFF. The CDR3 DNA follows: TGTGCCAGCAGTTTATTCGGACTAGCCTCAAAGGTCAATGAGCAGTTCTTC.

The chain employs TRBV5-1 and TRBJ1-2; TRBD1 aligns across 7 bases. CDR1 is SGHRS, CDR2 YFSETQ, per germline. The CDR3 runs 12 residues. V shed 4 bases and J 6 bases; nucleotides not matched to a gene: 3. The CDR3 loop reads CASSPQGDGYTF. The CDR3 DNA sequence: TGCGCCAGCAGCCCTCAGGGGGATGGCTACACCTTC.